One sample yielded the 32 T cell receptor beta chains listed below, sequenced in a study of blood T cell repertoires in COVID-19. Some clones are missing from TCRdb's copy, which holds only in-frame ones; the method was immunoSEQ multiplex PCR. The sample lists roughly 180,000 clones, 79% occurring once. Sequenced: peripheral blood. The source is a woman aged 55-69 years with COVID-19, enrolled during active disease.

The chain combines TRBV6-5 with TRBJ2-3, with TRBD2 matching 9 bases. Germline-derived CDR1 and CDR2 are MNHEY and SVGAGI. Germline trimming cut 8 bases from V and 2 bases from J; bases unmatched to any gene: 5. The CDR3 contains 14 residues. CDR3 bases: TGTGCCAGCTTGGAGCGGGGGGACACAGATACGCAGTATTTT. Translation gives CASLERGDTDTQYF.

The V gene is TRBV7-9, the J gene TRBJ2-7; the D gene is possibly TRBD1 (6 bases). CDR1 and CDR2 from the germline V gene are SEHNR and FQNEAQ (reference sequence). The CDR3 covers 14 residues. V lost 4 bases to trimming and J lost 6 bases, with 16 bases between them. The CDR3 DNA is TGTGCCAGCAGCTCCTACCAGGGGCGGTTCGAGCAGTACTTC. It translates to CASSSYQGRFEQYF. Based on the CDR3 plus reference TRBV7-9 and TRBJ2-7, the full variable domain is DTGVSQNPRHKITKRGQNVTFRCDPISEHNRLYWYRQTLGQGPEFLTYFQNEAQLEKSRLLSDRFSAERPKGSFSTLEIQRTEQGDSAMYLCASSSYQGRFEQYFGPGTRLTVT.

The gene calls are TRBV6-5 and TRBJ2-1; a weak D match, TRBD1 (6 bases). The length of the CDR3 is 16 residues. The V end was cut by 0 bases, the J end by 4 bases, with 13 bases between. Germline loops: CDR1 MNHEY, CDR2 SVGAGI. CDR3 loop: CASSYSRGRVYNEQFF. As DNA, the CDR3 is TGTGCCAGCAGTTACTCGAGGGGGAGAGTATACAATGAGCAGTTCTTC.

The rearrangement joins TRBV3-1 (or the pseudogene TRBV3-2) to TRBJ1-6; TRBD1 matches at 8 bases. The V and J ends lost 3 bases and 4 bases, in that order; junction bases with no gene match: 8. CDR1 and CDR2 (germline): LGHDT, YNNKEL (reference sequence). This CDR3 comprises 17 residues. CDR3 region: CASSHFLDRAYNSPLHF. Here the CDR3 DNA reads TGTGCCAGCAGCCATTTTTTGGACAGGGCTTATAATTCACCCCTCCACTTT.

The rearrangement uses TRBV7-3 and TRBJ2-3; D may be TRBD2 (7 bases). Germline-derived CDR1 and CDR2 are SGHTA and FQGTGA. The CDR3 totals 16 residues. Trimming stripped 5 bases from V and 3 bases from J, with 18 bases between. As DNA, the CDR3 is TGTGCCAGCAGCCCTCCACAGGGAGGGTCGACAGATACGCAGTATTTT. The encoded protein is CASSPPQGGSTDTQYF.

This clone occurred a few times. The chain recombines TRBV19 with TRBJ2-2; TRBD1 matches at 7 bases. Germline V gene sequence: CDR1 LNHDA, CDR2 SQIVND (reference sequence). The CDR3 is 15 amino acids. Losses at the gene ends were 3 bases for V and 4 bases for J; bases not matched to a gene: 5. CDR3 residues: CASSMGTVITGELFF. The CDR3 nucleotides are TGTGCCAGTAGTATGGGGACAGTGATCACCGGGGAGCTGTTTTTT.

The V and J genes are TRBV5-1 and TRBJ1-4, with TRBD1 matching 10 bases. J gave up 8 bases and V 5 bases, and 9 bases lay outside the gene matches. Germline V gene lookup returns CDR1 SGHRS and CDR2 YFSETQ. The CDR3 consists of 15 residues. Written as DNA, the CDR3 is TGCGCCAGCAGTTCCCCGGGGACAGGGGCAGAAAAACTGTTTTTT. Translation gives CASSSPGTGAEKLFF. Full variable domain (missing parts from reference TRBV5-1 and TRBJ1-4): KAGVTQTPRYLIKTRGQQVTLSCSPISGHRSVSWYQQTPGQGLQFLFEYFSETQRNKGNFPGRFSGRQFSNSRSEMNVSTLELGDSALYLCASSSPGTGAEKLFFGSGTQLSVL.

The J gene is TRBJ2-1, the V gene TRBV6-6; possible D gene TRBD1, 6 bases. Per germline, CDR1 MNHNY and CDR2 SVGAGI (reference sequence). The CDR3 covers 15 residues. Trimming removed 5 bases at V and 9 bases at J, with 20 bases between. The CDR3 region is CASSAQGWWVSEQFF. The CDR3 nucleotides read TGTGCCAGCAGTGCGCAGGGGTGGTGGGTTAGTGAGCAGTTCTTC.

This rearrangement joins TRBV19 to TRBJ1-2; 7 positions match TRBD1. Germline lookup yields CDR1 LNHDA and CDR2 SQIVND (reference sequence). The CDR3 runs 14 residues. V shed 5 bases, J shed 4 bases, and the junction held 7 bases outside the gene matches. The CDR3 region is CASSPQGHGYGYTF. In DNA, the CDR3 is TGTGCCAGTAGTCCACAGGGGCACGGCTATGGCTACACCTTC.

This rearrangement joins TRBV5-1 to TRBJ1-3, with a weak D call TRBD1 (5 bases). The V and J ends lost 3 bases and 0 bases respectively, with 19 bases between them. This CDR3 spans 18 amino acids. The germline CDR1 and CDR2 sequences are SGHRS and YFSETQ. DNA of the CDR3: TGCGCCAGCAGCTCCGCATTACTTACAGGAAACTCTGGAAACACCATATATTTT. Amino acids: CASSSALLTGNSGNTIYF.

The chain couples TRBV10-2 to TRBJ2-5; D possibly corresponds to TRBD1 (6 bases). Trimming shortened V by 7 bases and J by 2 bases, and 11 bases separated the two germline ends. The CDR3 is made up of 13 amino acids. CDR1 is WSHSY and CDR2 is SAAADI in the germline V gene. CDR3 region: CASKGQPQETQYF. The CDR3 DNA follows: TGCGCCAGCAAAGGACAGCCGCAAGAGACCCAGTACTTC.

There are many counts of this clone. This chain connects TRBV7-3 to TRBJ1-2; D might be TRBD1 (6 bases). The germline V and J ends were trimmed by 0 bases and 8 bases, with 16 bases remaining between them. This CDR3 contains 15 residues. Germline CDR1 SGHTA, CDR2 FQGTGA. CDR3 DNA: TGTGCCAGCAGCTTAACGTCGTCTGAGCAGGGGGGCTACACCTTC. It codes for CASSLTSSEQGGYTF.

This chain links TRBV27 with TRBJ2-7, with 7 bases lining up with TRBD2. The CDR3 is made up of 14 amino acids. Germline V lookup: CDR1 MNHEY, CDR2 SMNVEV (reference sequence). The V and J ends lost 5 bases and 6 bases, in that order; junction bases with no gene match: 10. The DNA for the CDR3 is TGTGCCAGCAGTAGAGGCGGGAGAGGAGCCGAGCAGTACTTC. Protein product: CASSRGGRGAEQYF.

J is TRBJ1-3 and V is TRBV5-6; the D gene is possibly TRBD1 (5 bases). The CDR3 covers 17 residues. V lost 2 bases to trimming and J lost 0 bases, with 15 bases between them. Germline assignment: CDR1 SGHDT and CDR2 YYEEEE. The DNA for the CDR3 is TGTGCCAGCAGCTTCCTCGCGACAGAGAGCTCTGGAAACACCATATATTTT. Translation: CASSFLATESSGNTIYF.

Note on this clone: Other DNA sequences in the same sample also yield this CDR3. This chain joins TRBV7-9 and TRBJ2-3; 8 positions match TRBD2. Germline V gene lookup returns CDR1 SEHNR and CDR2 FQNEAQ (reference sequence). This CDR3 comprises 14 residues. Unmatched junction bases numbered 2, after V lost 1 base and J lost 5 bases. The CDR3 region is CASSLGLAGDTQYF. As DNA, the CDR3 is TGTGCCAGCAGCTTAGGCCTAGCGGGAGATACGCAGTATTTT. Full variable domain (rest looked up from reference TRBV7-9 and TRBJ2-3): DTGVSQNPRHKITKRGQNVTFRCDPISEHNRLYWYRQTLGQGPEFLTYFQNEAQLEKSRLLSDRFSAERPKGSFSTLEIQRTEQGDSAMYLCASSLGLAGDTQYFGPGTRLTVL.

V is TRBV30 and J is TRBJ1-2; D is unresolved. This CDR3 is built from 12 residues. Germline-derived CDR1 and CDR2 are GTSNPN and SVGIG (reference sequence). V was shortened by 2 bases and J by 5 bases, with 9 bases between the two germline ends. For the CDR3, the DNA is TGTGCCTGGAGTCCCGCAGAATATGGCTACACCTTC. It codes for CAWSPAEYGYTF.

This clone has only one observation. The junction differs from germline at one of its ends, possibly a read error. In DNA, the CDR3 is TGTGCCAGCAGTTTGGACAGGGGACACGAGCAGTACTTC. Translating it yields CASSLDRGHEQYF. The V and J genes are TRBV5-4 and TRBJ2-7; 9 bases are a match to TRBD1. CDR1 is SGHNT, CDR2 YYREEE, per germline (reference sequence). The CDR3 has 13 residues.

This chain's CDR3 is CASSFSRAYSTGELFF. CDR3 DNA sequence: TGCGCCAGCAGCTTCTCCCGAGCATATAGCACCGGGGAGCTGTTTTTT. The chain has TRBV5-1 and TRBJ2-2; D gene unclear. The CDR3 length is 16 residues. The germline CDR1 and CDR2 sequences are SGHRS and YFSETQ. With 2 bases removed from V and 4 bases from J, the gap between germline ends came to 15 bases.

The genes are TRBV30 and TRBJ1-3, with 9 positions matching TRBD1. The CDR3 is made up of 16 amino acids. The J segment lost 0 bases and the V segment lost 3 bases, leaving 6 bases of the junction unmatched. Germline V gives CDR1 GTSNPN, CDR2 SVGIG (reference sequence). CDR3 sequence (DNA): TGTGCCTGGAGCCAGGGGACAGGGAGCTCTGGAAACACCATATATTTT. Amino acids: CAWSQGTGSSGNTIYF.

V is TRBV5-1 and J is TRBJ1-1; tentatively, D is TRBD1 (5 bases). Trimming stripped 0 bases from V and 5 bases from J, with 14 bases between. Germline CDR1 and CDR2: SGHRS and YFSETQ. The length of the CDR3 is 15 residues. Written as DNA, the CDR3 is TGCGCCAGCAGCTTGGACTTCGGGGGAGGGACTGAAGCTTTCTTT. It codes for CASSLDFGGGTEAFF.

This clone has just a few counts. The chain is built from TRBV7-2 and TRBJ2-5, with D possibly being TRBD2 (5 bases). The CDR3 contains 14 residues. Trimming stripped 2 bases from V and 5 bases from J, with 12 bases between. CDR1 is SGHTA and CDR2 is FQGNSA in the germline V gene. The CDR3, as DNA: TGTGCCAGCAGCTTATACTCGGGAAAGGAGACCCAGTACTTC. This gives the protein CASSLYSGKETQYF.

The V and J genes are TRBV14 and TRBJ2-1; D is possibly TRBD1 (6 bases). Germline V CDR1 and CDR2: SGHDN, FVKESK. This CDR3 spans 16 amino acids. Between the trimmed V and J ends, which lost 0 bases and 6 bases, there was a span of 15 bases. The CDR3 reads CASSQDRGFVGNEQFF. The CDR3 DNA reads TGTGCCAGCAGCCAAGACAGGGGATTTGTAGGCAATGAGCAGTTCTTC.

The chain joins TRBV15 to TRBJ2-7, with 9 bases fitting TRBD1. Germline V gene lookup returns CDR1 LNHNV and CDR2 YYDKDF (reference sequence). The length of the CDR3 is 17 residues. J was trimmed by 5 bases and V by 0 bases; bases with no gene match: 11. The CDR3 protein is CATSRDRFDRGTNEQYV. CDR3 nucleotides: TGTGCCACCAGCAGAGATCGTTTCGACAGGGGGACGAACGAGCAGTACGTC.

The rearrangement joins TRBV7-3 to TRBJ1-1, with 8 nucleotides matching TRBD1. CDR1 is SGHTA, CDR2 FQGTGA, per germline. The CDR3 extends over 14 amino acids. Germline trimming cut 3 bases from V and 6 bases from J; bases unmatched to any gene: 6. Here the CDR3 reads CASSLDRDIPEAFF. DNA for the CDR3: TGTGCCAGCAGCTTGGACAGGGATATCCCTGAAGCTTTCTTT.

The chain has TRBV11-2 and TRBJ2-3, with a weak D call TRBD1 (6 bases). The germline CDR1 and CDR2 sequences are SGHAT and FQNNGV. V shed 5 bases and J shed 4 bases, with 7 bases lying between them. The CDR3 length is 12 residues. In DNA, the CDR3 is TGTGCCAGCAGCCGGACAGCAGATACGCAGTATTTT. Amino acids: CASSRTADTQYF.

J is TRBJ2-7 and V is TRBV6-6; D possibly corresponds to TRBD1 (5 bases). Germline CDR1 MNHNY, CDR2 SVGAGI (reference sequence). Trimming stripped 2 bases from V and 6 bases from J, with 14 bases between. CDR3 length: 14 amino acids. The CDR3 region is CASSYRGRDREQYV. DNA for the CDR3: TGTGCCAGCAGTTACCGCGGCAGGGATCGCGAGCAGTACGTC.

The V gene is TRBV3-1 (or the pseudogene TRBV3-2), the J gene TRBJ1-5; D gene uncertain. The CDR3 covers 14 residues. CDR1 is LGHDT, CDR2 YNNKEL, per germline (reference sequence). Trimming left V 4 bases short and J 9 bases short, with 16 bases between. DNA of the CDR3: TGTGCCAGCAGCCCTCTACAGTCCCGGGGGCCCCAGCATTTT. Protein sequence: CASSPLQSRGPQHF.

The chain recombines TRBV5-6 with TRBJ2-2; D not certain. V dropped 4 bases and J dropped 5 bases, with 12 bases sitting between them. CDR3 length: 14 residues. Germline V lookup: CDR1 SGHDT, CDR2 YYEEEE. This CDR3 reads CASSRGADTGELFF. The CDR3, as DNA: TGTGCCAGCAGCAGAGGAGCCGATACCGGGGAGCTGTTTTTT.

This chain links TRBV11-2 with TRBJ1-1, with TRBD1 as a possible D gene (5 bases). Germline loops: CDR1 SGHAT, CDR2 FQNNGV. V was clipped by 5 bases and J by 7 bases, with 14 bases between them. This CDR3 contains 13 residues. The CDR3 protein is CASSLQVQGEAFF. In nucleotides, the CDR3 is TGTGCCAGCAGCCTCCAGGTGCAGGGTGAAGCTTTCTTT.

CDR3 DNA: TGTGCCAGCACCCTGGGAGCGGGTCAGCCCCAGCATTTT. Protein product: CASTLGAGQPQHF. The rearrangement links TRBV11-2 to TRBJ1-5, with unresolved D. V lost 7 bases to trimming and J lost 6 bases, with 13 bases between them. Germline V gene sequence: CDR1 SGHAT, CDR2 FQNNGV. This CDR3 region has 13 residues.

The chain couples TRBV2 to TRBJ2-7; a weak D match, TRBD2 (6 bases). Trimming took 4 bases from V and 2 from J, leaving 9 bases between them. Germline lookup yields CDR1 SNHLY and CDR2 FYNNEI. The CDR3 sequence is 13 residues long. The CDR3 nucleotides are TGTGCCAGCAGTGCGGGACTCGCCTACGAGCAGTACTTC. Translation: CASSAGLAYEQYF.

This rearrangement joins TRBV9 to TRBJ2-5; D perhaps matches TRBD2 (5 bases). In germline, CDR1 is SGDLS, CDR2 YYNGEE. CDR3 length equals 13 residues. The V end was cut by 2 bases, the J end by 2 bases, with 7 bases between. CDR3 DNA: TGTGCCAGCAGCGTGAGGGATCAAGAGACCCAGTACTTC. As protein: CASSVRDQETQYF.